The rows below give T cell receptor beta chains drawn from one sample of a study of identical twins. TCRdb reprocessed the 5' RACE reads via MiXCR and lists one record per CDR3 protein. The sample consists of around 490,000 distinct CDR3 sequences, about 20% of them appearing once. These same records also appear under a second study, on yellow fever vaccine responses in identical twins.

The specimen was CD4+ T cells sorted from blood. The receptors were sampled from a woman aged 18-29 years in good health. CDR3s include the opening cysteine and the closing phenylalanine or tryptophan. Fields, in order: J gene, V gene, CDR3 protein.

j_call: TRBJ2-5
v_call: TRBV20-1
cdr3_aa: CSAEDSHQETQYF

j_call: TRBJ1-1
v_call: TRBV6-5
cdr3_aa: CASSYSGGTTEAFF

j_call: TRBJ2-2
v_call: TRBV3-1
cdr3_aa: CASRRTSGNTGELFF

j_call: TRBJ2-1
v_call: TRBV10-3
cdr3_aa: CAISESIAGASEQFF

j_call: TRBJ1-6
v_call: TRBV6-6
cdr3_aa: CATGSPLHF

j_call: TRBJ2-2
v_call: TRBV3-1
cdr3_aa: CASCKQVTSGRKDGELFF

j_call: TRBJ2-2
v_call: TRBV5-1
cdr3_aa: CASSLMVGNTGELFF

j_call: TRBJ2-3
v_call: TRBV4-1
cdr3_aa: CASSQETALSTDTQYF

j_call: TRBJ1-1
v_call: TRBV6-5
cdr3_aa: CASSLTGENTEAFF

j_call: TRBJ1-1
v_call: TRBV20-1
cdr3_aa: CSARFPGGSNTEAFF

j_call: TRBJ1-5
v_call: TRBV3-1
cdr3_aa: CASSQGQGLNQPQHF

j_call: TRBJ2-3
v_call: TRBV4-1
cdr3_aa: CASSQERGLYTQYF

j_call: TRBJ1-2
v_call: TRBV28
cdr3_aa: CASSLPGYGYTF

j_call: TRBJ2-5
v_call: TRBV5-1
cdr3_aa: CASSVAGTSRETQYF

j_call: TRBJ2-7
v_call: TRBV28
cdr3_aa: CASSSSVGHEQYF

j_call: TRBJ2-2
v_call: TRBV6-1
cdr3_aa: CASSRQSSRGGELFF

j_call: TRBJ1-5
v_call: TRBV15
cdr3_aa: CATRGGGDYQPQHF

j_call: TRBJ1-2
v_call: TRBV5-1
cdr3_aa: CASSFGQGADGYTF